What follows describes a single T cell receptor (beta chain). Its antigen is unknown. The sample comes from a study of cytomegalovirus exposure and HLA in healthy donors. About the research overall: An early release of data contained about 85 million unique TCRs, which came from HLA-typed donors.

Study-level results: A later analysis reportedly found fewer N-insertions in an Asian-associated ancestry cluster than the roughly 700-donor mean.

The PCR used 60 Vbeta and 13 Jbeta primers. Data came from immunoSEQ multiplex PCR; TCRdb stores just in-frame clones and leaves some out. The table lists roughly 100,000 clones, roughly three quarters of them singletons. The V gene's germline CDR1 is SGHAT and CDR2 FQDESV (reference sequence). The CDR3 extends over 15 amino acids. The ends lost 5 bases at V and 4 bases at J; junction bases unmatched: 9. This chain joins TRBV11-1 and TRBJ2-7; TRBD2 aligns across 9 bases. This clonotype originated in a male donor in good health and CMV-seronegative. The sequenced material came from PBMCs. Here the CDR3 DNA reads TGTGCCAGCAGCCCCTCTAGCGGGATAGGGTACGAGCAGTACTTC. It specifies CASSPSSGIGYEQYF.